A selection of T cell receptor beta chains follows, all from one sample in a study of T-cell memory formation after mild COVID-19. TCRdb reprocessed the 5' RACE reads via MiXCR and lists one record per CDR3 protein. The data contain about 400,000 distinct CDR3 sequences, around a quarter of them singletons. Material for sequencing was PBMCs or a T cell subset sorted from them (not recorded which). Every receptor here comes from an adult woman who had mild COVID-19 (a few samples of this study predate the infection). Cell type and time point are not known. Both conserved end residues are part of each CDR3. A D gene is named only where the DNA matches it firmly. For some rows the clone size is stated as once, few or many, or as a class when expanded; others skip it.

v_call: TRBV7-9
clone_size: .
j_call: TRBJ2-1
d_call: TRBD2
cdr3_length: 19
cdr3_nt: TGTGCCAGCAGCTCCAACGTGCATGGACTAGCAAGCTCCTACAATGAGCAGTTCTTC
cdr3_aa: CASSSNVHGLASSYNEQFF

v_call: TRBV7-3
clone_size: .
j_call: TRBJ2-2
d_call: TRBD2
cdr3_length: 15
cdr3_nt: TGTGCCAGCGGCCCAACTAGCGTGGACACCGGGGAGCTGTTTTTT
cdr3_aa: CASGPTSVDTGELFF

v_call: TRBV24-1
clone_size: .
j_call: TRBJ2-2
d_call: .
cdr3_length: 14
cdr3_nt: TGTGCCACCAGTGCGGGGGACCGTACCGGGGAGCTGTTTTTT
cdr3_aa: CATSAGDRTGELFF

v_call: TRBV12-3/TRBV12-4
clone_size: .
j_call: TRBJ2-2
d_call: .
cdr3_length: 14
cdr3_nt: TGTGCCAGCAGTTTTCTCTCGAACACCGGGGAGCTGTTTTTT
cdr3_aa: CASSFLSNTGELFF

v_call: TRBV2
clone_size: .
j_call: TRBJ2-7
d_call: TRBD1
cdr3_length: 14
cdr3_nt: TGTGCCAGCAGAACGCAGGGGGTTAGGTACGAGCAGTACTTC
cdr3_aa: CASRTQGVRYEQYF

v_call: TRBV4-3
clone_size: .
j_call: TRBJ2-7
d_call: TRBD2
cdr3_length: 18
cdr3_nt: TGCGCCAGCAGCCAAGATGTAAAAGCGGGGGGATTCTCCTACGAGCAGTACTTC
cdr3_aa: CASSQDVKAGGFSYEQYF

v_call: TRBV19
clone_size: .
j_call: TRBJ2-1
d_call: .
cdr3_length: 14
cdr3_nt: TGTGCCAGTAGTATGAGGACGGATTACAATGAGCAGTTCTTC
cdr3_aa: CASSMRTDYNEQFF

v_call: TRBV4-1
clone_size: few
j_call: TRBJ1-1
d_call: .
cdr3_length: 14
cdr3_nt: TGCGCCAGCAGCCAAGATAACGGGGGGTCTGAAGCTTTCTTT
cdr3_aa: CASSQDNGGSEAFF

v_call: TRBV24-1
clone_size: .
j_call: TRBJ2-2
d_call: .
cdr3_length: 13
cdr3_nt: TGTGCCACCAGTGATTGGGGGACCGGGGAGCTGTTTTTT
cdr3_aa: CATSDWGTGELFF

v_call: TRBV7-8
clone_size: few
j_call: TRBJ2-1
d_call: .
cdr3_length: 16
cdr3_nt: TGTGCCAGCAGCCCACCCGGGGCTACATATAACAATGAGCAGTTCTTC
cdr3_aa: CASSPPGATYNNEQFF

v_call: TRBV6-2/TRBV6-3
clone_size: .
j_call: TRBJ2-7
d_call: TRBD1
cdr3_length: 15
cdr3_nt: TGTGCCAGCAGTAGCTACGGGACAGGGACCTACGAGCAGTACTTC
cdr3_aa: CASSSYGTGTYEQYF

v_call: TRBV5-1
clone_size: few
j_call: TRBJ2-3
d_call: .
cdr3_length: 15
cdr3_nt: TGCGCCAGCAGCTTGGTAGGGGAGTCCACAGATACGCAGTATTTT
cdr3_aa: CASSLVGESTDTQYF

v_call: TRBV4-3
clone_size: few
j_call: TRBJ1-1
d_call: .
cdr3_length: 16
cdr3_nt: TGCGCCAGCAGCCAAGATATTCGGGCAGGGCATACTGAAGCTTTCTTT
cdr3_aa: CASSQDIRAGHTEAFF

v_call: TRBV27
clone_size: few
j_call: TRBJ2-7
d_call: TRBD2
cdr3_length: 17
cdr3_nt: TGTGCCAGCAGTTTAGCGGGCGGGAGCTTTTCGTCCTACGAGCAGTACTTC
cdr3_aa: CASSLAGGSFSSYEQYF

v_call: TRBV20-1
clone_size: few
j_call: TRBJ2-5
d_call: .
cdr3_length: 13
cdr3_nt: TGCAGTGCTTACCTAGCGAACCAAGAGACCCAGTACTTC
cdr3_aa: CSAYLANQETQYF

v_call: TRBV6-5
clone_size: .
j_call: TRBJ2-3
d_call: TRBD1
cdr3_length: 20
cdr3_nt: TGTGCCAGCAGTTACTCTGACAGGGGTGGACCCGTGGCCCTCACAGATACGCAGTATTTT
cdr3_aa: CASSYSDRGGPVALTDTQYF

v_call: TRBV4-1
clone_size: few
j_call: TRBJ1-1
d_call: TRBD1
cdr3_length: 16
cdr3_nt: TGCGCCAGCAGCCCGGACAGGGGCAGGCTAAACACTGAAGCTTTCTTT
cdr3_aa: CASSPDRGRLNTEAFF

v_call: TRBV5-1
clone_size: .
j_call: TRBJ1-2
d_call: .
cdr3_length: 15
cdr3_nt: TGCGCCAGCAGCCCGTCAGGGGAGTGGGCGCGGGGCTACACCTTC
cdr3_aa: CASSPSGEWARGYTF

v_call: TRBV9
clone_size: .
j_call: TRBJ1-3
d_call: .
cdr3_length: 16
cdr3_nt: TGTGCCAGCAGCGTAGCCCCTCGGCGCTCTGGAAACACCATATATTTT
cdr3_aa: CASSVAPRRSGNTIYF

v_call: TRBV5-1
clone_size: few
j_call: TRBJ1-6
d_call: .
cdr3_length: 16
cdr3_nt: TGCGCCAGCAGCTTGGAGGGACCGAATAATAATTCACCCCTCCACTTT
cdr3_aa: CASSLEGPNNNSPLHF

v_call: TRBV24-1
clone_size: few
j_call: TRBJ2-1
d_call: TRBD2
cdr3_length: 11
cdr3_nt: TGTGCCGCCGCGGGGGGGGATGAGCAGTTCTTC
cdr3_aa: CAAAGGDEQFF

v_call: TRBV5-1
clone_size: .
j_call: TRBJ1-1
d_call: TRBD1
cdr3_length: 13
cdr3_nt: TGCGCCAGCAGCACACAGGGGGGTACTGAAGCTTTCTTT
cdr3_aa: CASSTQGGTEAFF

v_call: TRBV12-3/TRBV12-4
clone_size: few
j_call: TRBJ1-2
d_call: .
cdr3_length: 13
cdr3_nt: TGTGCCAGCCGACCCGGGAAATCCTATGGCTACACCTTC
cdr3_aa: CASRPGKSYGYTF

v_call: TRBV5-4
clone_size: .
j_call: TRBJ1-1
d_call: .
cdr3_length: 15
cdr3_nt: TGTGCCAGCAGCTCTAACAGGGATCTGAACACTGAAGCTTTCTTT
cdr3_aa: CASSSNRDLNTEAFF

v_call: TRBV5-1
clone_size: .
j_call: TRBJ2-7
d_call: .
cdr3_length: 14
cdr3_nt: TGCGCCAGCCGGAGGGGGGGCGCCTGGCACGAGCAGTACTTC
cdr3_aa: CASRRGGAWHEQYF

v_call: TRBV7-9
clone_size: few
j_call: TRBJ2-1
d_call: TRBD2
cdr3_length: 15
cdr3_nt: TGTGCCAGCAGCTTTATGGGAGGGCCCTCGGATGAGCAGTTCTTC
cdr3_aa: CASSFMGGPSDEQFF

v_call: TRBV5-1
clone_size: many
j_call: TRBJ2-5
d_call: .
cdr3_length: 12
cdr3_nt: TGTGCCAGCAGCTTAGTTGGGGAGACCCAGTACTTC
cdr3_aa: CASSLVGETQYF

v_call: TRBV20-1
clone_size: .
j_call: TRBJ2-7
d_call: TRBD2
cdr3_length: 16
cdr3_nt: TGCAGTGCTAGAGATCACGCCGGGACTACTTTCTACGAGCAGTACTTC
cdr3_aa: CSARDHAGTTFYEQYF

v_call: TRBV12-3/TRBV12-4
clone_size: few
j_call: TRBJ2-1
d_call: .
cdr3_length: 11
cdr3_nt: TGTGCCAGCAGTTTTTCGGATGAGCAGTTCTTC
cdr3_aa: CASSFSDEQFF

v_call: TRBV9
clone_size: few
j_call: TRBJ2-2
d_call: TRBD1
cdr3_length: 19
cdr3_nt: TGTGCCAGCAGCGTAGGCCTGGGACAGGCAATTTCGGACACCGGGGAGCTGTTTTTT
cdr3_aa: CASSVGLGQAISDTGELFF